Here is one TCR beta chain with its context. Per the authors' pipeline: The authors estimated nucleated cell counts from reference gene primer amplification. Clones were read by immunoSEQ multiplex PCR, and TCRdb kept only the in-frame ones, dropping some. For V, J and clone size, that table is used; D and trimming come from the DNA. This table holds 100,000 to 150,000 clones, about four fifths found once. The record originates from a study of blood T cell repertoires in COVID-19. In the study overall: Both acute and convalescent COVID-19 samples were obtained from the United States, Italy and Spain. Sources were T cells, B-cell-depleted T cells, or PBMCs; the material itself was cDNA or gDNA.

Looked up from germline, CDR1 is SGHVS and CDR2 is FNYEAQ. Unmatched junction bases numbered 11, after V lost 5 bases and J lost 0 bases. The CDR3 extends over 18 amino acids. This sequence originates from a woman in her seventies with acute or convalescent COVID-19. The chain employs TRBV7-6 and TRBJ2-2, with 8 bases identical to TRBD1. The sequenced material came from peripheral blood. The CDR3 loop is CASSPSAGGGPNTGELFF. The CDR3, as DNA: TGTGCCAGCAGCCCGTCGGCAGGGGGCGGACCGAACACCGGGGAGCTGTTTTTT.